These 14 T cell receptor beta chains share one sample of origin, sequenced in a study of T-cell reconstitution after alpha-beta-depleted transplantation in children. TCRbeta library construction was performed incorporating unique molecular identifiers. TCRdb used MiXCR to reprocess the PCR reads, holding one entry per CDR3 protein. The table lists about 610,000 distinct CDR3 sequences, over 9.5% of them singletons. The source material was PBMCs from the stem cell graft donor, sampled from the stem cell graft. The receptors derive from a human donor who donated a stem cell graft to a child with acute myeloid leukemia.

The chain couples TRBV7-2 to TRBJ1-5; a weak D match, TRBD1 (5 bases). Germline V CDR1 and CDR2: SGHTA, FQGNSA. With 4 bases removed from V and 6 bases from J, the gap between germline ends came to 13 bases. CDR3 size: 14 residues. Here the CDR3 reads CASSSLIGAQPQHF. In DNA form, the CDR3 reads TGTGCCAGCAGCTCCCTCATAGGGGCTCAGCCCCAGCATTTT.

The CDR3 loop reads CASSLDGRTSTDTQYF. The CDR3, as DNA: TGTGCCAGCAGCTTAGATGGGAGAACGAGCACAGATACGCAGTATTTT. V is TRBV11-2 and J is TRBJ2-3; a possible D gene is TRBD2 (5 bases). V was pared by 0 bases and J by 0 bases, with 10 bases between. Germline assignment: CDR1 SGHAT and CDR2 FQNNGV. The CDR3 consists of 16 residues. The full variable domain, rest sourced from reference TRBV11-2 and TRBJ2-3, is EAGVAQSPRYKIIEKRQSVAFWCNPISGHATLYWYQQILGQGPKLLIQFQNNGVVDDSQLPKDRFSAERLKGVDSTLKIQPAKLEDSAVYLCASSLDGRTSTDTQYFGPGTRLTVL.

This clonotype has just one count. This sequence may be a read error, since a much larger clone differs from it by one base. The chain joins TRBV5-1 to TRBJ2-3; no clear D gene. There are 13 residues in the CDR3. CDR1 is SGHRS, CDR2 YFSETQ, per germline. The CDR3 reads CASSHTLTNTQYF. DNA for the CDR3: TGCGCCAGCAGCCACACCCTCACAAATACGCAGTATTTT.

This clonotype has at least ten counts. The chain has TRBV7-2 and TRBJ1-2; D is perhaps TRBD1 (6 bases). Trimming took off 5 bases at V and 4 bases at J, with 14 bases between the two ends. This CDR3 is built from 14 residues. In germline, CDR1 is SGHTA, CDR2 FQGNSA. The CDR3 DNA reads as TGTGCCAGCAGCCCCTACGGGGGCAGCTATGGCTACACCTTC. Translating gives CASSPYGGSYGYTF.

The J gene is TRBJ1-1, the V gene TRBV29-1; 7 nucleotides line up with TRBD1. The CDR3 extends over 12 amino acids. V gave up 7 bases and J gave up 5 bases; unmatched junction bases: 7. CDR1 and CDR2 from the germline V gene are SQVTM and ANQGSEA. The CDR3: CSGGTARTEAFF. The DNA of the CDR3 is TGCAGCGGCGGGACAGCGAGGACTGAAGCTTTCTTT. Variable domain in full (rest from reference TRBV29-1 and TRBJ1-1): SAVISQKPSRDICQRGTSLTIQCQVDSQVTMMFWYRQQPGQSLTLIATANQGSEATYESGFVIDKFPISRPNLTFSTLTVSNMSPEDSSIYLCSGGTARTEAFFGQGTRLTVV.

This clonotype was picked up a small number of times. The J gene is TRBJ2-1, the V gene TRBV9, with D tentatively TRBD2 (6 bases). Germline assignment: CDR1 SGDLS and CDR2 YYNGEE. There are 15 residues in the CDR3. V was pared by 4 bases and J by 4 bases, with 15 bases between. CDR3 amino acids: CASSFGVAAYNEQFF. CDR3 bases: TGTGCCAGCAGCTTTGGGGTAGCGGCATACAATGAGCAGTTCTTC.

The chain employs TRBV20-1 and TRBJ2-4; a weak D match, TRBD2 (5 bases). With 3 bases removed from V and 0 bases from J, the gap between germline ends came to 18 bases. Germline values: CDR1 DFQATT, CDR2 SNEGSKA (reference sequence). The CDR3 consists of 17 residues. The CDR3 nucleotides read TGCAGTGCTAGCCTCTCCTTCGGGAAGGCAGCCAAAAACATTCAGTACTTC. This sequence encodes CSASLSFGKAAKNIQYF.

Only a few counts were recorded for this clonotype. This chain uses TRBV9 with TRBJ2-3; a weak D match, TRBD2 (5 bases). The length of the CDR3 is 15 residues. V was trimmed by 0 bases and J by 4 bases, leaving 12 bases between them. The germline gives CDR1 SGDLS, CDR2 YYNGEE. The chain's CDR3 is CASSVGGVAPDTQYF. CDR3 nucleotide sequence: TGTGCCAGCAGCGTAGGGGGAGTCGCTCCAGATACGCAGTATTTT.

This clonotype was counted between two and nine times. This could be a read error, since a much larger clone is one nucleotide away. This chain joins TRBV6-5 and TRBJ1-5; no firm D call. Germline loops: CDR1 MNHEY, CDR2 SVGAGI. The V end lost 4 bases, the J end lost 2 bases, and 6 bases lay between the germline ends. The CDR3 length is 13 residues. The CDR3 region is CASSSAGNQPQHF. The CDR3 DNA reads TGTGCCAGCAGTTCGGCGGGCAATCAGCCCCAGCATTTT.

The sample holds one count of this clonotype. The chain couples TRBV9 to TRBJ1-1; TRBD1 matches 7 bases. J gave up 2 bases and V 3 bases, and 10 bases lay outside the gene matches. Germline CDR1 and CDR2: SGDLS and YYNGEE. CDR3 size: 16 residues. In DNA, the CDR3 is TGTGCCAGCAGCGCTCCAGGGGGGGCCCTTAACACTGAAGCTTTCTTT. The encoded protein is CASSAPGGALNTEAFF. Based on the CDR3 plus reference TRBV9 and TRBJ1-1, the full variable domain is DSGVTQTPKHLITATGQRVTLRCSPRSGDLSVYWYQQSLDQGLQFLIQYYNGEERAKGNILERFSAQQFPDLHSELNLSSLELGDSALYFCASSAPGGALNTEAFFGQGTRLTVV.

In its sample, this clonotype was seen many times. This chain connects TRBV9 to TRBJ2-1, with 9 positions matching TRBD1. Losses at the gene ends were 3 bases for V and 6 bases for J; bases not matched to a gene: 10. This CDR3 is built from 16 residues. Germline V CDR1 and CDR2: SGDLS, YYNGEE. In nucleotides, the CDR3 is TGTGCCAGCAGCGGCAACAGGGGGCCCTCTATCAATGAGCAGTTCTTC. This translates into CASSGNRGPSINEQFF.

Ten or more counts support this clonotype. The V and J genes are TRBV6-2 or TRBV6-3 and TRBJ1-1; 9 bases match TRBD1. CDR3 length: 15 amino acids. Germline V CDR1 and CDR2: MNHEY, SVGEGT. The V segment lost 10 bases and the J segment 4 bases; nucleotides outside the gene matches: 13. CDR3 loop: CAISEDRGGITEAFF. CDR3 coding DNA: TGTGCCATCAGCGAGGACAGGGGTGGGATCACTGAAGCTTTCTTT.

This clonotype occurred a few times. This chain joins TRBV9 and TRBJ2-5; D unclear. Germline V gives CDR1 SGDLS, CDR2 YYNGEE. Trimming shortened V by 3 bases and J by 5 bases, and 11 bases separated the two germline ends. This CDR3 has 13 residues. The DNA of the CDR3 is TGTGCCAGCAGCGACGGCCCCTTTGAGACCCAGTACTTC. Residues: CASSDGPFETQYF.

This clonotype was seen a handful of times. The chain has TRBV2 and TRBJ2-7; TRBD2 agrees at 13 bases. The CDR3 covers 14 residues. In germline, CDR1 is SNHLY, CDR2 FYNNEI. V trimming: 7 bases; J trimming: 2 bases; junction bases outside the gene matches: 2. Here the CDR3 reads CASKGTSGTYEQYF. The CDR3 DNA sequence: TGTGCCAGCAAAGGGACTAGCGGGACCTACGAGCAGTACTTC.